Detailed here is one T cell receptor beta chain. Its binding antigen is unknown. Base quality data are lacking; no much larger clone is found one base away. Only healthy Caucasian donors were included. The twin cohort comprised three pairs of female monozygotic twins, all aged roughly 18 to 29 years. Positive isolation kits from Invitrogen were used to isolate the CD4+ and CD8+ T cell populations. V lost 6 bases and J lost 0 bases; the stretch between them is 15 bases long. CDR1 MDHEN and CDR2 SYDVKM were looked up in the germline V gene. The CDR3, from cysteine to phenylalanine, totals 15 residues. This entry keeps only the CDR3 DNA: 45 bases, framed from base 1. This specimen comes from a study of identical twins (dated by TCRdb to about 2016). With regard to the full study: The study deep-sequenced TCR alpha and beta repertoires from monozygotic twins, unrelated adults of various ages and cord blood to test whether fetal clonotypes persist. To rule out contamination, replicate twin experiments were performed at different times with different library preparation protocols. Points the paper makes about the study in general: Because the same donors could not be followed over many years, the conclusions relied on cross-sectional statistical analysis. Abundant cord blood beta clonotypes had fewer insertions, young adult naive repertoires showed a similar but weaker trend, and memory repertoires showed no such trend. The excess sharing between twins in beta out-of-frame sequences was weaker because fewer shared sequences reduced the signal-to-noise ratio. In monozygotic twins, out-of-frame TCR alpha sharing was systematically underestimated by recombination models, although the models agreed with sharing between unrelated individuals. Compared with coincidental sharing between unrelated individuals, an excess of low generation-probability sequences was observed among out-of-frame TCR alpha sequences shared between twins. Zero-insertion analyses could be partly confounded by invariant T cells such as MAIT and iNKT, although diverse VJ usage argued against such confounding for most clonotypes.

The library was obtained by 5' RACE. Instrument on record: Illumina HiSeq 2000. A universal primer binding site was introduced by template switching, and a unique molecular identifier was present in the final cDNA, enabling accurate counting of TCR cDNA molecules. First-strand cDNA for TCR alpha and beta chains was synthesized from specific primers in the conserved constant-segment region. To control for contamination, each cDNA library was double barcoded with a SMART-Mk sample barcode plus Illumina barcodes. TruSeq adapter sequences along with Illumina sample barcodes were introduced in two successive PCR steps. The Illumina HiSeq platform was used with custom primers to sequence TCR alpha and beta cDNA libraries. The study's own analysis went as follows. MiGEC was used to process raw reads and extract unique molecular identifiers, and MiXCR was used to find CDR3 positions. Recombination models were inferred per individual with the repgenHMM and IGoR tools using an EM algorithm. Shared clonotypes were analyzed with the tcR package in R, and sharing was normalized by the product of cloneset sizes. To study raw recombination without the effects of thymic and clonal selection, out-of-frame nonproductive sequences were analyzed. TCRdb redid the processing of the public reads, applying fastp at Q25 and MiXCR, and retained in-frame beta chains. One record per CDR3 amino acid sequence lists the most common genes and DNA. TCRdb, not the authors, supplied the V and J calls. In this sample the table shows hundreds of thousands of distinct CDR3 sequences, more than 20% of which occur a single time. The biggest ten clones account for around 0.5% of the sample.

These data were also filed under a second study, of yellow fever vaccine responses in identical twins. From that second study: The authors reported that the T cell response to vaccination in identical twins appeared partly convergent and partly personalized. The study precisely tracked vaccine-responding T cell clones in identical twins.

Source material: CD4+ T cells sorted from blood. This clonotype was obtained from a young woman in good health. This receptor chain uses TRBV28 and TRBJ2-7, with the D segment identity uncertain. Here is the DNA: TGTGCCAGCAGCCCAACATACCCCGTCTCCTACGAGCAGTACTTC. Its protein product is CASSPTYPVSYEQYF.